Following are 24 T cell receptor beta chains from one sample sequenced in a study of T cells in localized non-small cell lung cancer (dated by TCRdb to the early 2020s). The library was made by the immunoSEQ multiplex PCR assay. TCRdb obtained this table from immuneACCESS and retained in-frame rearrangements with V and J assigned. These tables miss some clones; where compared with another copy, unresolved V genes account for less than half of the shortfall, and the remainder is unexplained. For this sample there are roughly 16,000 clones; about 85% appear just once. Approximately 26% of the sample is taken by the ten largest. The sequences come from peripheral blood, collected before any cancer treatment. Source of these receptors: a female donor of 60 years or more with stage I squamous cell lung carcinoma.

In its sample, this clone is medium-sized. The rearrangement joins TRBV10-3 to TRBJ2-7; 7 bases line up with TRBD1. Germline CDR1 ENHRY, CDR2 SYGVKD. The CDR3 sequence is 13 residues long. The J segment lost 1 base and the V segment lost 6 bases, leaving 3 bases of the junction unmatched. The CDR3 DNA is TGTGCCATCAGGATGGACAGGTCCTACGAGCAGTACTTC. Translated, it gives CAIRMDRSYEQYF.

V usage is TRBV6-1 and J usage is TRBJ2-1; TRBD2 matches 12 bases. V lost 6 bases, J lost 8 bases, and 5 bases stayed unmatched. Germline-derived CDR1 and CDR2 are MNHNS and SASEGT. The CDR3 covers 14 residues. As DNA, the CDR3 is TGTGCCAGCAGAACTAGCGGGAGGTTGGATGAGCAGTTCTTC. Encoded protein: CASRTSGRLDEQFF.

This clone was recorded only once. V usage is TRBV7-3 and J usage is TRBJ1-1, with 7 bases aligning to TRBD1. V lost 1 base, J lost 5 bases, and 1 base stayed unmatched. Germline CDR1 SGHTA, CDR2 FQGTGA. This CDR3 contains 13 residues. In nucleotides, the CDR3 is TGTGCCAGCAGCTTAAAGACAGGGACTGAAGCTTTCTTT. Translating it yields CASSLKTGTEAFF.

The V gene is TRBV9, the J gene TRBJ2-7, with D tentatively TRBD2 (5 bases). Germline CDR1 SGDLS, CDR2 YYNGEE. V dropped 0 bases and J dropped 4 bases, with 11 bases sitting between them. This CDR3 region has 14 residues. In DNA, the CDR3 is TGTGCCAGCAGCGTAGCTGCGGGTTCGTACGAGCAGTACTTC. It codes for CASSVAAGSYEQYF.

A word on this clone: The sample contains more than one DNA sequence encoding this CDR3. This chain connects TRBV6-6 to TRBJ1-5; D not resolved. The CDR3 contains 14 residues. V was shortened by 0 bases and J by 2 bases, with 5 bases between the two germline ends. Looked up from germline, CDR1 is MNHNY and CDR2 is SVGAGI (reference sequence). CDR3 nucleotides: TGTGCCAGCAGTTACTCCGGGGGCAATCAGCCCCAGCATTTT. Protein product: CASSYSGGNQPQHF.

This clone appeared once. In nucleotides, the CDR3 is TGTGCCAGCAGTTACCCTATTGGAGGGGTCAACATTCAGTACTTC. As protein: CASSYPIGGVNIQYF. This sequence joins TRBV6-5 and TRBJ2-4, with D maybe TRBD2 (6 bases). Germline V lookup: CDR1 MNHEY, CDR2 SVGAGI. The ends were cut back, 2 bases at V and 7 bases at J, with 15 bases in the middle. The CDR3 sequence is 15 residues long.

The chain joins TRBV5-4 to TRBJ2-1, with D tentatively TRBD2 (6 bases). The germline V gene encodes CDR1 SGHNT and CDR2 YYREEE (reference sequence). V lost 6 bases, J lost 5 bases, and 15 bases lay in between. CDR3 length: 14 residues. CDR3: CASTPGGSNNEQFF. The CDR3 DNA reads TGTGCCAGCACCCCCGGGGGATCAAACAATGAGCAGTTCTTC.

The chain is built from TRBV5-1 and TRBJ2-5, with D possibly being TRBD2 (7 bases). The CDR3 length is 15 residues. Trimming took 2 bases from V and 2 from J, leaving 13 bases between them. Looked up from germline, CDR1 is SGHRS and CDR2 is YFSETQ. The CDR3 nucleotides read TGCGCCAGCAGCTTCTCGGGGGGCACACAAGAGACCCAGTACTTC. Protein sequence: CASSFSGGTQETQYF.

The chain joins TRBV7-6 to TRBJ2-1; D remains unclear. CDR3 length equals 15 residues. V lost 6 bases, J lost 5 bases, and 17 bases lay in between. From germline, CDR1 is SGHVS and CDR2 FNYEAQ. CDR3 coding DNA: TGTGCCAGCAGTCCCTTGTTGGTCCAGGACAATGAGCAGTTCTTC. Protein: CASSPLLVQDNEQFF.

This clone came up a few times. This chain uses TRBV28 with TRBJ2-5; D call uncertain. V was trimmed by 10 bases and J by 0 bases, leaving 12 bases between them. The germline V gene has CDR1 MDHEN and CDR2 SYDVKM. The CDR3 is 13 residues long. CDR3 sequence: CAIPHLHQETQYF. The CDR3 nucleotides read TGTGCCATCCCCCATCTTCACCAAGAGACCCAGTACTTC.

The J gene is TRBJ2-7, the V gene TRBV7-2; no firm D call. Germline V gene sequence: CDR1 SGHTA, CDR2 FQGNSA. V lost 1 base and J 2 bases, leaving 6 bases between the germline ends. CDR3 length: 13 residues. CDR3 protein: CASSLVPTYEQYF. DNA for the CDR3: TGTGCCAGCAGCTTAGTTCCCACCTACGAGCAGTACTTC.

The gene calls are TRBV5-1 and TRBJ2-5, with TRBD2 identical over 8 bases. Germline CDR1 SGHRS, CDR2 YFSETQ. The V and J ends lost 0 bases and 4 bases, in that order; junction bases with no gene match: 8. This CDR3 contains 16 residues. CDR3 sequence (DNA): TGCGCCAGCAGCTTGGGTCGACTAGCGAGGGGAGAGACCCAGTACTTC. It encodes CASSLGRLARGETQYF.

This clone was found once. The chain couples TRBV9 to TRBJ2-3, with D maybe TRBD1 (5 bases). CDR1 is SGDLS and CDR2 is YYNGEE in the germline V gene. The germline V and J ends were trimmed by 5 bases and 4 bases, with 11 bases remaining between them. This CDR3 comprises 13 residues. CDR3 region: CASRGEGADTQYF. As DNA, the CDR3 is TGTGCCAGCAGAGGTGAAGGGGCAGATACGCAGTATTTT.

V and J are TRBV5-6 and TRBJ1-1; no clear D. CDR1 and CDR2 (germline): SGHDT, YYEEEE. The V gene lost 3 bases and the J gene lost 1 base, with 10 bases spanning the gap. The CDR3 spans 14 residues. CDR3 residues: CASSYGYPNTEAFF. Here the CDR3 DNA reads TGTGCCAGCAGCTACGGGTATCCGAACACTGAAGCTTTCTTT.

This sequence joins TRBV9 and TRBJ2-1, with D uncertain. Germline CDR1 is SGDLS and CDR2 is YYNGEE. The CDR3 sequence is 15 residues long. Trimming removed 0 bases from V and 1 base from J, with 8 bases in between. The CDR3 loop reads CASSVGGDSYNEQFF. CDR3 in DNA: TGTGCCAGCAGCGTAGGAGGAGATTCCTACAATGAGCAGTTCTTC. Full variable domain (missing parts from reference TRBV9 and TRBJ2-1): DSGVTQTPKHLITATGQRVTLRCSPRSGDLSVYWYQQSLDQGLQFLIQYYNGEERAKGNILERFSAQQFPDLHSELNLSSLELGDSALYFCASSVGGDSYNEQFFGPGTRLTVL.

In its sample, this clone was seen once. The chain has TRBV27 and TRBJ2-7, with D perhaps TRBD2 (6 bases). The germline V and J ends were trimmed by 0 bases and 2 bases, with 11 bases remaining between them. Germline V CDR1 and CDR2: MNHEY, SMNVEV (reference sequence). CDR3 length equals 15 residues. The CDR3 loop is CASSLSWRVTYEQYF. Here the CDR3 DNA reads TGTGCCAGCAGTTTATCGTGGAGGGTTACCTACGAGCAGTACTTC.

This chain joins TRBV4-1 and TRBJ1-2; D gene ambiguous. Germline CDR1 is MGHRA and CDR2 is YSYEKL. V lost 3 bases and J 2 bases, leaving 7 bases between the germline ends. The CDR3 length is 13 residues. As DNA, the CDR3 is TGCGCCAGCAGCCACGGCGGGAACTATGGCTACACCTTC. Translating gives CASSHGGNYGYTF.

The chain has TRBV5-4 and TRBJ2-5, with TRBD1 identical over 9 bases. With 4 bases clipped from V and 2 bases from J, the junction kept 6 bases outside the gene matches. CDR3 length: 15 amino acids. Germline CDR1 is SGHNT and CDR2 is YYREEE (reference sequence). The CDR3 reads CASSATGGVQETQYF. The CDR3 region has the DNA TGTGCCAGCAGCGCCACAGGGGGCGTTCAAGAGACCCAGTACTTC.

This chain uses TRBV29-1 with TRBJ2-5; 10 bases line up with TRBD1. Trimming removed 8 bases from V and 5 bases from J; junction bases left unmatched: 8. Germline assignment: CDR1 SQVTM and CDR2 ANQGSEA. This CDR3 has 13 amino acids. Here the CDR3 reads CSTTGTGAETQYF. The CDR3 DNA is TGCAGCACGACCGGGACAGGGGCCGAGACCCAGTACTTC. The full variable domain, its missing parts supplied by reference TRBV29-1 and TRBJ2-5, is SAVISQKPSRDICQRGTSLTIQCQVDSQVTMMFWYRQQPGQSLTLIATANQGSEATYESGFVIDKFPISRPNLTFSTLTVSNMSPEDSSIYLCSTTGTGAETQYFGPGTRLLVL.

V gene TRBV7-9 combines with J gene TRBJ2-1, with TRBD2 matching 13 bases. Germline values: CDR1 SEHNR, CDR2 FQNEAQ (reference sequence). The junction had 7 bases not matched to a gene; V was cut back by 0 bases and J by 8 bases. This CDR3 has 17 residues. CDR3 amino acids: CASSLADGTSGKDEQFF. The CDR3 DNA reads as TGTGCCAGCAGCTTAGCGGACGGGACTAGCGGGAAGGATGAGCAGTTCTTC.

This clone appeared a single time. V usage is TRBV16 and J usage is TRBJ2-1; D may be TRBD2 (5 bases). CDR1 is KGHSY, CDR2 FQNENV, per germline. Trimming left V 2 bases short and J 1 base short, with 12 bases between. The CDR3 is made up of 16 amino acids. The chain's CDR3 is CASSQGSGESYNEQFF. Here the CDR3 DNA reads TGTGCCAGCAGCCAAGGTTCCGGGGAGTCCTACAATGAGCAGTTCTTC.

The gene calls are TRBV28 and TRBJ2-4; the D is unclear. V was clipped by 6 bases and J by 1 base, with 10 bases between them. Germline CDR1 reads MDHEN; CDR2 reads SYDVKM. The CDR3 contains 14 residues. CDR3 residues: CASRVAGAKNIQYF. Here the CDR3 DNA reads TGTGCCAGCAGAGTCGCTGGGGCCAAAAACATTCAGTACTTC.

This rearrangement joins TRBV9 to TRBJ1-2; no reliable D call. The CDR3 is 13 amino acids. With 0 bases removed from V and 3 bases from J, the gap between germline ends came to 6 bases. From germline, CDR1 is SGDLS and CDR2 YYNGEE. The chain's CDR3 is CASSVDDHYGYTF. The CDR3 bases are TGTGCCAGCAGCGTAGACGATCACTATGGCTACACCTTC.

CDR3 sequence (DNA): TGTGCCAGCTCACCCAAGCGGAGGGGGAACACCGGGGAGCTGTTTTTT. Translating it yields CASSPKRRGNTGELFF. V and J are TRBV18 and TRBJ2-2; the D gene is possibly TRBD2 (6 bases). Per germline, CDR1 KGHSH and CDR2 LQKENI. V shed 3 bases and J shed 1 base, with 12 bases lying between them. The CDR3 runs to 16 residues. The entire variable domain, with the rest obtained from reference TRBV18 and TRBJ2-2, is as follows: NAGVMQNPRHLVRRRGQEARLRCSPMKGHSHVYWYRQLPEEGLKFMVYLQKENIIDESGMPKERFSAEFPKEGPSILRIQQVVRGDSAAYFCASSPKRRGNTGELFFGEGSRLTVL.